Detailed here is one T cell receptor (beta chain). Some clones are missing from TCRdb's copy, which holds only in-frame ones; the method was immunoSEQ multiplex PCR. This sample has around 700,000 clones, with approximately 79% found just once. Trimming shortened V by 5 bases and J by 4 bases, and 18 bases separated the two germline ends. CDR3 length: 15 amino acids. Germline V CDR1 and CDR2: MNHNY, SVGAGI (reference sequence). The data derive from a study of shared clonotypes between healthy human individuals. This chain connects TRBV6-6 to TRBJ2-7; tentatively, D is TRBD1 (6 bases). The sample consisted of memory CD4+ T cells sorted from blood. Stated subset: CD45RA-negative fraction. The receptor's source is a woman aged 25 to 39 in good health. CDR3 in DNA: TGTGCCAGCAGTCCACAGACAGGTGTTGCGTACGAGCAGTACTTC. Translation gives CASSPQTGVAYEQYF.